This T cell receptor (beta chain) was obtained from a study of blood T cell repertoires in COVID-19. Data came from immunoSEQ multiplex PCR; TCRdb stores just in-frame clones and leaves some out. Of 140,000 or so clones listed, about 83% were seen once; the top ten hold about 15%. V lost 6 bases and J lost 0, with 14 bases in between. The germline gives CDR1 MNHEY, CDR2 SVGAGI. The CDR3 sequence is 15 residues long. This TCR derives from a man aged 45-65 years with acute or convalescent COVID-19. The gene calls are TRBV6-5 and TRBJ1-1; D gene unclear. Sequencing was done on a sample of peripheral blood. The chain's CDR3 is CASSPRYDMNTEAFF. In nucleotides, the CDR3 is TGTGCCAGCAGCCCCCGGTATGATATGAACACTGAAGCTTTCTTT.